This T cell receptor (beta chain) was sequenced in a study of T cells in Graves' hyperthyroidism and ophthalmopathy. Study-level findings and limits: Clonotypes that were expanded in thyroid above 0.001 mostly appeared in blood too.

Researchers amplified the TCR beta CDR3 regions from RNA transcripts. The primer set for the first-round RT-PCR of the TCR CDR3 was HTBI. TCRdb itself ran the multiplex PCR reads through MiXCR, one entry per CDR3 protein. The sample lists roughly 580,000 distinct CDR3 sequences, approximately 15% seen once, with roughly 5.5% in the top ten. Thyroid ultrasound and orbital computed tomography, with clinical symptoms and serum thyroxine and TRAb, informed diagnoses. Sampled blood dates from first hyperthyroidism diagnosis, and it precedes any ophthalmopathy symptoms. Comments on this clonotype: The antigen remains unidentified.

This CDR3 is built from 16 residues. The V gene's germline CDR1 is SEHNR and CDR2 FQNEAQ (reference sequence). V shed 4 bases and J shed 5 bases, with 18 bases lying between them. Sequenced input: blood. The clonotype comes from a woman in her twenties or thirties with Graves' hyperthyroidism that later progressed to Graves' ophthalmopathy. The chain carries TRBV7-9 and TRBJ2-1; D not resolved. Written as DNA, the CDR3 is TGTGCCAGCAGCTCCTTGACTTTCTGGGCCCACAATGAGCAGTTCTTC. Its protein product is CASSSLTFWAHNEQFF.